Listed below are T cell receptor beta chains from one sample, sequenced in a study of cytomegalovirus exposure and HLA in healthy donors. Assay: immunoSEQ multiplex PCR; the TCRdb copy retains only in-frame clones and omits some. The sample includes 62,000 or so clones, around 87% of them seen just once. Sequenced input: PBMCs. These receptors came from a man younger than 35 in good health and CMV-seronegative. Each CDR3 is given without its conserved first and last residue. D genes are given only for firm matches. Clone size appears in some rows only: once, few, many, or a class for an expanded clone.

D | length | size | V | CDR3
TRBD2 | 15 | NA | TRBV5-4 | ASSLKGAGGPSDTQY
NA | 11 | NA | TRBV10-1 | ATNGAAGQPQH
NA | 11 | NA | TRBV28 | ASSRLRGGEQY
NA | 13 | once | TRBV10-3 | AISESGLNEETQY
NA | 12 | few | TRBV25-1 | ASQQGRVTGELF
NA | 11 | few | TRBV11-2 | ASSSSLVVEAF
TRBD1 | 12 | NA | TRBV7-9 | ASSLGGDRYEQY
NA | 14 | NA | TRBV5-1 | ASSLRGRGSTDTQY
TRBD2 | 14 | NA | TRBV18 | ASSPYGGKNTGELF
NA | 11 | NA | TRBV28 | ASSPGSNQPQH
NA | 13 | NA | TRBV7-9 | ASSLSLTATHGYT
TRBD1 | 10 | NA | TRBV4-2 | ASSYRDRALY
NA | 12 | NA | TRBV2 | ASSGSTGLGEQY
NA | 13 | NA | TRBV6-6 | ASTPRRGTEETQY
TRBD1 | 17 | NA | TRBV7-9 | ASSFLNAIPGQGRYEQY
TRBD1 | 15 | NA | TRBV30 | AWSPHGTGEVVYEQY
NA | 13 | once | TRBV7-9 | ASSYYMSSYNEQF
TRBD2 | 16 | NA | TRBV4-1 | ASTTLGLAGGVRNEQF
NA | 12 | NA | TRBV6-5 | ASSEGGYQETQY
NA | 11 | NA | TRBV6-6 | ASSLLQVDEQY
NA | 12 | NA | TRBV18 | ASSPLQLSYGYT
NA | 13 | NA | TRBV27 | ASSHKIAHSDTQY
NA | 12 | few | TRBV10-3 | AISEGRGAYGYT
TRBD1 | 15 | NA | TRBV5-4 | ASSFPFSTGGNTEAF
TRBD2 | 11 | NA | TRBV10-1 | ASSMGLANEQF
TRBD1 | 11 | NA | TRBV30 | AWGDEDRGGYT
TRBD1 | 12 | NA | TRBV6-6 | ASTGGQGGEKLF
NA | 12 | NA | TRBV5-1 | ASSLGLGKYEQY
NA | 11 | NA | TRBV5-4 | ASSLDTYTEAF
TRBD1 | 11 | NA | TRBV28 | ASSLVTGDEQF
NA | 11 | NA | TRBV11-3 | ASSLATSWNQY
TRBD1 | 13 | NA | TRBV7-7 | ASSHGGTGAPTLY
TRBD2 | 13 | few | TRBV4-1 | ASSQALAGEETQY
NA | 12 | once | TRBV7-9 | ASSPIQSTYGYT
NA | 10 | NA | TRBV6-5 | ASQAGTDTQY
TRBD1 | 15 | NA | TRBV5-1 | ASSREAGGLMNTEAF
TRBD2 | 11 | NA | TRBV4-2 | ASSQDTAGARY
NA | 11 | NA | TRBV27 | ASSFQANYGYT
TRBD1 | 15 | NA | TRBV18 | ASSPVRDSRLHKPQH
TRBD1 | 12 | NA | TRBV27 | ASSLGAGGTEAF
NA | 13 | NA | TRBV5-4 | ASSAGTPYNSPLH
NA | 11 | few | TRBV30 | AWKKETNYGYT
TRBD2 | 13 | once | TRBV5-4 | ASSVSGGAKNEQF
NA | 15 | NA | TRBV7-9 | ASSRLTGEATNEKLF
TRBD1 | 13 | NA | TRBV7-6 | ASSLGQGAGQPQH
NA | 11 | NA | TRBV28 | ASSLLRGNGYT
NA | 10 | NA | TRBV25-1 | ASSGGVGGYT
TRBD2 | 14 | NA | TRBV2 | ASSEIVRLAAGELF
TRBD1 | 13 | NA | TRBV29-1 | SVGGTGEYNQPQH
NA | 13 | NA | TRBV7-2 | ASSLIQGWNTEAF
NA | 11 | NA | TRBV28 | ASRIGQTYEQY
TRBD2 | 17 | NA | TRBV6-1 | ASSELAGVYESSYNEQF
NA | 12 | NA | TRBV28 | ASSSATPGGEAF
NA | 13 | NA | TRBV7-8 | ASSLIRSSYNEQF
TRBD1 | 13 | NA | TRBV7-8 | ASSLGTGVGNEQF